Listed below are T cell receptor beta chains from one sample, sequenced in a study of T cells in Graves' hyperthyroidism and ophthalmopathy. TCRdb processed the multiplex PCR reads anew with MiXCR; each CDR3 protein has one entry. The table lists over 300,000 distinct CDR3 sequences, roughly an eighth of them singletons, with 30% to 40% in the top ten. The sequencing sample was made of blood. These receptor sequences come from a woman aged 40-49 years with Graves' ophthalmopathy. CDR3s include the opening cysteine and the closing phenylalanine or tryptophan. Each record gives: CDR3 length, clone size, V gene, CDR3 protein. Some rows have no size entry. The others give once, few or many, or a class for an expanded clone.

14,-,TRBV7-9,CASRGRYRTDTQYF
14,-,TRBV5-1,CASSLRTSGNEQFF
14,many,TRBV12-3/TRBV12-4,CASSLGGLSNEQFF
15,many,TRBV7-2,CASSLRGGTQETQYF
16,-,TRBV24-1,CATSEPTSGSTDTQYF
15,many,TRBV10-3,CAISVRASSAKEQYF
13,many,TRBV20-1,CSAREGRATEAFF
14,many,TRBV27,CASTRTGFYSPLHF
17,few,TRBV11-2,CASSLVRPGGPVDTQYF
14,many,TRBV12-3/TRBV12-4,CASSLGTPNYGYTF
15,many,TRBV20-1,CSGRGRGGRGYEQYF
14,many,TRBV25-1,CASSEFRGPGELFF
12,many,TRBV29-1,CSVDDGNTEAFF
15,-,TRBV24-1,CATSAPGQGSGEQYF
14,many,TRBV11-2,CASSLEGQNNEQFF
13,-,TRBV14,CASSQVGRVEQYF
15,few,TRBV20-1,CSARSPGRSSYEQYF
16,-,TRBV7-9,CASVQGGVEASYEQYF
16,-,TRBV3-1,CASSPYRGLQQETQYF
18,-,TRBV4-1,CASSQVWFPGQTGYEQYF
15,many,TRBV10-3,CAISETENSGNTIYF
13,-,TRBV19,CASRLADNNEQFF
14,-,TRBV3-1,CATTLQGNPYGYTF
11,few,TRBV5-5,CASRWLGLSFF
14,few,TRBV14,CARGVAPSNNEQFF
18,few,TRBV6-1,CASSEESFLGGRDYGYTF
16,many,TRBV7-9,CASSSAGGWSNQPQHF
13,many,TRBV12-3/TRBV12-4,CASSLGQDYEQYF
15,-,TRBV28,CASSQTGRGTDTQYF
14,many,TRBV6-6,CASSYGQREQPQHF
12,-,TRBV6-2/TRBV6-3,CASSEARWPQHF
16,many,TRBV19,CASSILAGGLDYGYTF
12,many,TRBV19,CASSQGGDTQYF
15,-,TRBV11-3,CASSARQNSGNTIYF
13,few,TRBV19,CASRLRGGHEQYF
16,-,TRBV6-1,CASSHTQGQGVYEQYF
16,many,TRBV28,CASTLAGGSSYNEQFF
16,once,TRBV20-1,CSARDWTSGNTDTQYF
14,many,TRBV25-1,CASSESGGGNTIYF
14,many,TRBV7-9,CASSLQGANGELFF
11,many,TRBV29-1,CSAIDNTEAFF
16,few,TRBV3-1,CASSQTSGGGADTQYF
15,many,TRBV2,CASSANRGKGQPQHF
15,many,TRBV12-5,CASGLSGGHIDTQYF
13,many,TRBV18,CASSPPGDQPQHF
14,many,TRBV6-1,CASSEGAAYNEQFF
17,-,TRBV5-1,CASSLGSGGESNQPQHF
15,many,TRBV5-1,CASSLRQEPHYGYTF
15,few,TRBV19,CASTLAGVSYNEQFF
13,many,TRBV29-1,CSVAPTVVETQYF
13,many,TRBV19,CASLLAEKETQYF